This T cell receptor beta chain came from a study of spatial heterogeneity in lung cancer. Background on the study: Alpha-chain detections were consistently fewer than beta-chain detections among the sequences. Overall study results and limits: Counts for ubiquitous and regional expanded TCRs went along with ubiquitous and regional nonsynonymous mutations, respectively. It was found that expanded intratumoral alpha and beta TCR counts tracked tumor mutation counts.

The CDR3 runs to 18 residues. Germline CDR1 reads KGHDR; CDR2 reads SFDVKD. With V trimmed by 5 bases and J by 1 base, 14 bases remained unmatched. Individual TCR cDNA molecules each bore their own unique molecular identifier. Using its own MiXCR run on the 5' RACE reads, TCRdb lists one record per CDR3 protein. The profile shows 10,000 to 15,000 distinct CDR3 sequences, roughly 7.2% of them singletons. This clonotype was detected ten times or more. Its antigen is currently unknown. The time point: sample taken at primary tumor resection. The authors sequenced whole RNA from tumor, nontumor lung or frozen PBMC without sorting.

This receptor was taken from a female donor with early-stage non-small cell lung cancer. The chain recombines TRBV24-1 with TRBJ2-3; 7 bases line up with TRBD1. Sample: lung tumor tissue, taken at surgery. Written as DNA, the CDR3 is TGTGCCACCAGTGTCCCGCCAAGCCCGGACAGGCGCACAGATACGCAGTATTTT. Translated, it gives CATSVPPSPDRRTDTQYF.